The 19 T cell receptor beta chains below all came from one sample that was sequenced in a study of blood T cell repertoires in COVID-19 (TCRdb year 2020). The receptor library was made with the immunoSEQ multiplex PCR assay. The source is immuneACCESS, and TCRdb retained only in-frame sequences with V and J called. Part of the clones is not carried over; for the studies checked, unresolved V genes explain less than half of this, and the remainder is unexplained. For this sample the table gives over 130,000 clones, of which 60% to 80% were detected only once. The top ten hold roughly 2.9% of the sample. Sequencing was performed on PBMCs or T cells enriched from blood (not recorded which). All receptors derive from a woman aged 45-60 years who had recovered from COVID-19.

This chain uses TRBV21-1 with TRBJ1-6; no check of the table's D call, TRBD1, against the DNA was made. TRBV21-1 is a documented pseudogene. CDR3 length: 14 amino acids. The DNA of the CDR3 is TGTGCCAGCAGCTCCGGGACAGGGGATTCACCCCTCCACTTT. Amino acids: CASSSGTGDSPLHF.

The V and J genes are TRBV5-1 and TRBJ1-4; D gene unclear. The V and J ends lost 5 bases and 4 bases respectively, with 6 bases between them. The germline V gene encodes CDR1 SGHRS and CDR2 YFSETQ. This CDR3 contains 12 residues. In DNA form, the CDR3 reads TGCGCCAGCAGTCCCGGTAATGAAAAACTGTTTTTT. Its translation is CASSPGNEKLFF.

The chain has TRBV19 and TRBJ1-5, with D perhaps TRBD1 (6 bases). Germline lookup yields CDR1 LNHDA and CDR2 SQIVND (reference sequence). The CDR3 is 18 amino acids. Trimming shortened V by 1 base and J by 3 bases, and 19 bases separated the two germline ends. The CDR3 nucleotides read TGTGCCAGTAGTATAGGGGGGCTGGATACCTCTCACAATCAGCCCCAGCATTTT. This sequence encodes CASSIGGLDTSHNQPQHF.

The genes are TRBV28 and TRBJ2-1; possible D gene TRBD1, 8 bases. V was clipped by 4 bases and J by 7 bases, with 20 bases between them. CDR1 is MDHEN, CDR2 SYDVKM, per germline. The CDR3 runs to 16 residues. The CDR3 DNA reads TGTGCCAGCAGTTCCAGGGGGCTAGCGGTCTCGAATGAGCAGTTCTTC. Translating gives CASSSRGLAVSNEQFF.

The genes are TRBV7-9 and TRBJ1-2; the D gene is possibly TRBD1 (5 bases). Trimming cost V 2 bases and J 7 bases, with 8 bases left between them. This CDR3 has 12 amino acids. Germline loops: CDR1 SEHNR, CDR2 FQNEAQ (reference sequence). CDR3 sequence: CASSLSQGGYTF. CDR3 nucleotide sequence: TGTGCCAGCAGCTTATCCCAGGGTGGCTACACCTTC.

The rearrangement uses TRBV11-3 and TRBJ1-2; D uncertain. With 5 bases removed from V and 14 bases from J, the gap between germline ends came to 21 bases. The length of the CDR3 is 13 residues. Per the germline V gene, CDR1 is SGHNT and CDR2 is YENEEA. The CDR3 nucleotides are TGTGCCAGCAGCACCTTAAGACGGAGCCGCTTAACCTTC. Amino acids: CASSTLRRSRLTF.

V and J are TRBV7-3 and TRBJ1-6, with 7 positions matching TRBD1. The germline V gene encodes CDR1 SGHTA and CDR2 FQGTGA. This CDR3 spans 16 amino acids. The ends lost 5 bases at V and 7 bases at J; junction bases unmatched: 11. For the CDR3, the DNA is TGTGCCAGCAGCGAAAGGGGGCAGGGTAGCAATTCACCCCTCCACTTT. Translating gives CASSERGQGSNSPLHF.

V gene TRBV28 combines with J gene TRBJ2-7, with 8 bases identical to TRBD2. The junction had 22 bases not matched to a gene; V was cut back by 6 bases and J by 0 bases. Germline CDR1 MDHEN, CDR2 SYDVKM. The CDR3 runs to 20 residues. The CDR3 protein is CASSALWSEWTSRSSYEQYF. Here the CDR3 DNA reads TGTGCCAGCAGCGCCCTTTGGAGCGAATGGACTAGCCGTAGCTCCTACGAGCAGTACTTC.

This clone was counted a few times. The rearrangement links TRBV10-3 to TRBJ2-1; 15 nucleotides line up with TRBD2. V shed 8 bases, J shed 9 bases, and the junction held 8 bases outside the gene matches. The CDR3 extends over 15 amino acids. From germline, CDR1 is ENHRY and CDR2 SYGVKD. The CDR3 loop reads CAIRRTSGGASEQFF. CDR3 sequence (DNA): TGTGCCATCCGGCGGACTAGCGGGGGGGCTAGTGAGCAGTTCTTC.

This chain joins TRBV24-1 and TRBJ2-5, with a weak D call TRBD2 (5 bases). Per the germline V gene, CDR1 is KGHDR and CDR2 is SFDVKD. The CDR3 runs 15 residues. With 4 bases removed from V and 7 bases from J, the gap between germline ends came to 18 bases. Here the CDR3 reads CATSDAGLQKTTQYF. The CDR3 DNA is TGTGCCACCAGTGACGCCGGACTGCAGAAGACGACCCAGTACTTC.

In its sample, this clone was seen a few times. The chain joins TRBV10-3 to TRBJ2-3; weak D call: TRBD1 (5 bases). The V gene lost 0 bases and the J gene lost 0 bases, with 16 bases spanning the gap. This CDR3 region has 18 residues. Germline V gene lookup returns CDR1 ENHRY and CDR2 SYGVKD. The CDR3 reads CAISESPTVYTSTDTQYF. Written as DNA, the CDR3 is TGTGCCATCAGTGAGTCGCCGACAGTTTATACTAGCACAGATACGCAGTATTTT.

The chain links TRBV10-3 to TRBJ2-7; no reliable D call. V was clipped by 6 bases and J by 0 bases, with 12 bases between them. Germline CDR1 and CDR2: ENHRY and SYGVKD. The CDR3 totals 14 residues. The DNA of the CDR3 is TGTGCCATCAGGCAGACATCTGTCTCCTACGAGCAGTACTTC. It is translated as CAIRQTSVSYEQYF.

This clone was counted between two and nine times. This chain connects TRBV7-3 to TRBJ2-2; no firm D call. This CDR3 has 12 amino acids. Trimming took off 5 bases at V and 3 bases at J, with 4 bases between the two ends. Per germline, CDR1 SGHTA and CDR2 FQGTGA. The CDR3 coding sequence is TGTGCCAGCAGCCCGTACACCGGGGAGCTGTTTTTT. Its translation: CASSPYTGELFF.

This chain links TRBV7-9 with TRBJ1-5, with D possibly being TRBD1 (6 bases). Germline-derived CDR1 and CDR2 are SEHNR and FQNEAQ (reference sequence). V lost 4 bases, J lost 0 bases, and 10 bases lay in between. This CDR3 region has 15 residues. The CDR3 here is CASSYGQSSNQPQHF. In DNA, the CDR3 is TGTGCCAGCAGCTATGGACAGTCTAGCAATCAGCCCCAGCATTTT.

V gene TRBV7-9 combines with J gene TRBJ1-1; 8 nucleotides match TRBD1. V lost 2 bases and J lost 8; bases outside the gene matches: 10. Germline lookup yields CDR1 SEHNR and CDR2 FQNEAQ (reference sequence). CDR3 length equals 15 residues. The CDR3 loop is CASSLTGTGATEAFF. As DNA, the CDR3 is TGTGCCAGCAGCTTAACCGGGACAGGCGCCACCGAAGCTTTCTTT.

The chain recombines TRBV3-1 (or the pseudogene TRBV3-2) with TRBJ2-1; D possibly corresponds to TRBD1 (6 bases). V dropped 2 bases and J dropped 5 bases, with 7 bases sitting between them. From germline, CDR1 is LGHDT and CDR2 YNNKEL (reference sequence). The CDR3 is 13 amino acids. Written as DNA, the CDR3 is TGTGCCAGCAGCCAACAGGGGAACAATGAGCAGTTCTTC. It is translated as CASSQQGNNEQFF.

This clone is a singleton in its sample. V gene TRBV13 combines with J gene TRBJ2-1; perhaps TRBD1 as D (6 bases). The CDR3 has 14 residues. Trimming cost V 1 base and J 4 bases, with 8 bases left between them. Per the germline V gene, CDR1 is PRHDT and CDR2 is FYEKMQ (reference sequence). CDR3 sequence (DNA): TGTGCCAGCAGCTTAGAGGGGGTGTACAATGAGCAGTTCTTC. Translated: CASSLEGVYNEQFF.

This sequence joins TRBV25-1 and TRBJ1-3; TRBD1 aligns across 7 bases. Per germline, CDR1 MGHDK and CDR2 SYGVNS. The J segment lost 0 bases and the V segment lost 4 bases, leaving 6 bases of the junction unmatched. This CDR3 comprises 16 residues. Here the CDR3 reads CASSVKTGVSGNTIYF. The CDR3 DNA reads as TGTGCCAGCAGTGTAAAAACAGGGGTCTCTGGAAACACCATATATTTT.

The chain employs TRBV2 and TRBJ2-1, with TRBD2 matching 13 bases. Germline assignment: CDR1 SNHLY and CDR2 FYNNEI. The CDR3 runs 14 residues. V lost 9 bases and J lost 7; bases outside the gene matches: 6. The CDR3, as DNA: TGTGCCAGTCTACTAGCGGGAGGGGCAAATGAGCAGTTCTTC. It specifies CASLLAGGANEQFF.